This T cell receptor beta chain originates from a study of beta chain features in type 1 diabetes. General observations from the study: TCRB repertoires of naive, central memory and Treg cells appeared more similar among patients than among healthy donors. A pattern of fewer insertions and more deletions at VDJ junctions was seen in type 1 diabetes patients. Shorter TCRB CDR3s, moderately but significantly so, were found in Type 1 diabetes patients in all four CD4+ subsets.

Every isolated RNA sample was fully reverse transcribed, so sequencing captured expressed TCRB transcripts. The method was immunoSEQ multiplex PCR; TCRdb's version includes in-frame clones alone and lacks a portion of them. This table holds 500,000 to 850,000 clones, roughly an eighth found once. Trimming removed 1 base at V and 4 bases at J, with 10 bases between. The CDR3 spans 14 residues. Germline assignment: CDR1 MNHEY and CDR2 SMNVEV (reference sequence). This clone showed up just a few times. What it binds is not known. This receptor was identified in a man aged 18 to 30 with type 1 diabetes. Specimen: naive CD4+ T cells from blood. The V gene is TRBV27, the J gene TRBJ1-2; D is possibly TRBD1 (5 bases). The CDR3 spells CASSLYWGSYGYTF. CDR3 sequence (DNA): TGTGCCAGCAGTTTATACTGGGGGAGCTATGGCTACACCTTC.